A single T cell receptor (beta chain) is shown here with its context. The antigen is unknown. Sequenced by immunoSEQ multiplex PCR; TCRdb stores in-frame clones only, minus some. The sample records approximately 88,000 clones, roughly 90% being singletons. This CDR3 is 11 amino acids long. Trimming took 8 bases from V and 9 from J, leaving 11 bases between them. The germline gives CDR1 MNHEY, CDR2 SMNVEV (reference sequence). This sample was taken from a study of OX40 agonist ivuxolimab in advanced cancers. As for the study in general: Mean age approximately 61 years, range 23 to 79; just over 80% male.

Findings and limits, study-wide: There was clonal expansion of CD4+ and CD8+ blood T cells by week 6 at 0.1 to 3.0 mg/kg.

The input for sequencing was CD4+ or CD8+ T cells sorted from blood, taken in a trial of the OX40 agonist ivuxolimab. The TCR originated in an adult with an advanced solid tumor such as melanoma, head and neck, liver or kidney cancer. The V and J genes are TRBV27 and TRBJ2-1; D might be TRBD2 (7 bases). This CDR3 reads CASGGASEQFF. As DNA, the CDR3 is TGTGCCAGCGGGGGGGCAAGTGAGCAGTTCTTC.